Following are 25 T cell receptor beta chains from one sample sequenced in a study of control samples from healthy donors and cancer patients. Data came from immunoSEQ multiplex PCR; TCRdb stores just in-frame clones and leaves some out. Counted here are roughly 84,000 clones, 91% occurring once; the ten biggest clones make up under 20%. Sequences were obtained from blood. These receptors all come from a man aged 50-59 years in good health.

The V gene is TRBV12-3 or TRBV12-4, the J gene TRBJ1-5, with D hard to call. The CDR3 extends over 12 amino acids. V was clipped by 7 bases and J by 0 bases, with 4 bases between them. CDR3 amino acids: CASTSSNQPQHF. CDR3 coding DNA: TGTGCCAGCACTTCTAGCAATCAGCCCCAGCATTTT.

The V gene is TRBV18, the J gene TRBJ1-6; maybe TRBD1 (5 bases). The germline V gene has CDR1 KGHSH and CDR2 LQKENI. CDR3 length equals 14 residues. The V end lost 3 bases, the J end lost 9 bases, and 12 bases lay between the germline ends. The CDR3 DNA reads TGTGCCAGCTCACCTGGGCAGGGCGGTTCACCCCTCCACTTT. Translated: CASSPGQGGSPLHF.

The rearrangement joins TRBV3-1 (or the pseudogene TRBV3-2) to TRBJ2-2; possibly TRBD1 for D (6 bases). Between the trimmed V and J ends, which lost 0 bases and 5 bases, there was a span of 16 bases. This CDR3 is 17 amino acids long. Looked up from germline, CDR1 is LGHDT and CDR2 is YNNKEL (reference sequence). The CDR3 DNA is TGTGCCAGCAGCCAAGAACTGATGGGGGCGCCTACCGGGGAGCTGTTTTTT. Translation gives CASSQELMGAPTGELFF.

This chain links TRBV27 with TRBJ1-1; no reliable D call. The CDR3 contains 14 residues. Germline CDR1 and CDR2: MNHEY and SMNVEV (reference sequence). With 2 bases removed from V and 1 base from J, the gap between germline ends came to 8 bases. DNA of the CDR3: TGTGCCAGCAGTTTAGCCGGTTCGAACACTGAAGCTTTCTTT. This gives the protein CASSLAGSNTEAFF.

The V call is TRBV11-2, the J call TRBJ2-7, with D unclear. This CDR3 is built from 15 residues. V lost 5 bases, J lost 0 bases, and 14 bases lay in between. Germline-derived CDR1 and CDR2 are SGHAT and FQNNGV. The CDR3, as DNA: TGTGCCAGCAGCCCCCTAACGTCGGTCTCCTACGAGCAGTACTTC. This codes for CASSPLTSVSYEQYF. Combining the CDR3 with reference TRBV11-2 and TRBJ2-7 gives the whole variable domain EAGVAQSPRYKIIEKRQSVAFWCNPISGHATLYWYQQILGQGPKLLIQFQNNGVVDDSQLPKDRFSAERLKGVDSTLKIQPAKLEDSAVYLCASSPLTSVSYEQYFGPGTRLTVT.

The CDR3 nucleotides read TGTGCCTGGAGTGTAGGAGGGACCACGCCAGTAAGTGAAGCTTTCTTT. This translates into CAWSVGGTTPVSEAFF. The chain is built from TRBV30 and TRBJ1-1, with D maybe TRBD1 (5 bases). The V end was cut by 0 bases, the J end by 7 bases, with 21 bases between. Per the germline V gene, CDR1 is GTSNPN and CDR2 is SVGIG (reference sequence). CDR3 length: 16 amino acids.

The chain joins TRBV5-1 to TRBJ1-1; D unclear. The V gene lost 1 base and the J gene lost 1 base, with 5 bases spanning the gap. The CDR3 consists of 13 residues. The V gene's germline CDR1 is SGHRS and CDR2 YFSETQ. As DNA, the CDR3 is TGCGCCAGCAGCTTGATAGCGAACACTGAAGCTTTCTTT. This translates into CASSLIANTEAFF.

This clone was recorded only once. The genes are TRBV6-1 and TRBJ2-1; TRBD2 matches at 7 bases. The V and J ends lost 0 bases and 7 bases, in that order; junction bases with no gene match: 18. Germline V gene sequence: CDR1 MNHNS, CDR2 SASEGT. CDR3 length: 19 amino acids. CDR3 in DNA: TGTGCCAGCAGTGAAGCGGCGCGGGCGTTGGGGAGGGTTAGGAATGAGCAGTTCTTC. Protein product: CASSEAARALGRVRNEQFF.

V is TRBV9 and J is TRBJ1-4; TRBD1 agrees at 10 bases. With V trimmed by 2 bases and J by 6 bases, 4 bases remained unmatched. There are 15 residues in the CDR3. Germline loops: CDR1 SGDLS, CDR2 YYNGEE. The CDR3 sequence: CASSVAGTGDEKLFF. CDR3 bases: TGTGCCAGCAGCGTCGCCGGGACAGGGGATGAAAAACTGTTTTTT.

This chain uses TRBV5-1 with TRBJ1-1; D is unclear. V lost 0 bases to trimming and J lost 0 bases, with 6 bases between them. The CDR3 extends over 14 amino acids. Germline CDR1 is SGHRS and CDR2 is YFSETQ. The CDR3, as DNA: TGCGCCAGCAGCTTGGCGGAGCTGAACACTGAAGCTTTCTTT. This translates into CASSLAELNTEAFF.

J is TRBJ2-2 and V is TRBV10-2; TRBD1 matches at 7 bases. There are 15 residues in the CDR3. CDR1 and CDR2 (germline): WSHSY, SAAADI. V trimming: 7 bases; J trimming: 0 bases; junction bases outside the gene matches: 5. The CDR3 nucleotides are TGCGCCAGCACGCGACAGGGATCGAACACCGGGGAGCTGTTTTTT. Residues: CASTRQGSNTGELFF.

The CDR3, as DNA: TGTGCTACCCCGGGACAGGGCGATGAGACCCAGTACTTC. The encoded protein is CATPGQGDETQYF. The V call is TRBV14, the J call TRBJ2-5, with 9 bases fitting TRBD1. This CDR3 is built from 13 residues. The germline V gene has CDR1 SGHDN and CDR2 FVKESK.

This chain connects TRBV6-1 to TRBJ1-5, with no clear D. In germline, CDR1 is MNHNS, CDR2 SASEGT. V gave up 3 bases and J gave up 0 bases, with 3 bases separating them. The CDR3 loop spans 13 amino acids. This CDR3 is CASSDNSNQPQHF. CDR3 nucleotides: TGTGCCAGCAGTGATAATAGCAATCAGCCCCAGCATTTT.

As to this clone: At the DNA level, this CDR3 is encoded by other sequences in the same sample as well. The gene calls are TRBV7-9 and TRBJ1-6, with D tentatively TRBD1 (5 bases). From germline, CDR1 is SEHNR and CDR2 FQNEAQ (reference sequence). The CDR3 is 13 residues long. V dropped 4 bases and J dropped 7 bases, with 8 bases sitting between them. CDR3 amino acids: CASSSDRNSPLHF. The DNA of the CDR3 is TGTGCCAGCAGCTCAGACAGAAATTCACCCCTCCACTTT.

This clone occurred once. The chain employs TRBV6-6 and TRBJ1-2; D is possibly TRBD1 (6 bases). This CDR3 comprises 12 residues. CDR1 and CDR2 from the germline V gene are MNHNY and SVGAGI (reference sequence). The V gene lost 10 bases and the J gene lost 2 bases, with 11 bases spanning the gap. CDR3 sequence reads: CATQGGNYGYTF. The CDR3 bases are TGTGCCACCCAAGGGGGGAACTATGGCTACACCTTC.

J is TRBJ2-2 and V is TRBV7-9; weak D call: TRBD1 (7 bases). The CDR3 sequence is 14 residues long. From germline, CDR1 is SEHNR and CDR2 FQNEAQ (reference sequence). The ends were cut back, 5 bases at V and 4 bases at J, with 11 bases in the middle. CDR3 nucleotide sequence: TGTGCCAGCAGCGCGGGACAGACCACCGGGGAGCTGTTTTTT. Its translation: CASSAGQTTGELFF. The full variable domain, completed using reference TRBV7-9 and TRBJ2-2, is DTGVSQNPRHKITKRGQNVTFRCDPISEHNRLYWYRQTLGQGPEFLTYFQNEAQLEKSRLLSDRFSAERPKGSFSTLEIQRTEQGDSAMYLCASSAGQTTGELFFGEGSRLTVL.

This sequence joins TRBV7-9 and TRBJ2-2; D remains ambiguous. V gave up 5 bases and J gave up 5 bases, with 18 bases separating them. The CDR3 contains 16 residues. Germline CDR1 SEHNR, CDR2 FQNEAQ (reference sequence). The CDR3 region has the DNA TGTGCCAGCAGCAATTCGCCGGGTTTGGGAACCGGGGAGCTGTTTTTT. Amino acid sequence: CASSNSPGLGTGELFF.

The chain carries TRBV5-1 and TRBJ1-6; D gene unclear. The CDR3 contains 15 residues. Germline values: CDR1 SGHRS, CDR2 YFSETQ. The V end lost 1 base, the J end lost 0 bases, and 5 bases lay between the germline ends. The CDR3 protein is CASSLLSSYNSPLHF. CDR3 DNA sequence: TGCGCCAGCAGCTTGTTGAGCTCCTATAATTCACCCCTCCACTTT.

The chain links TRBV7-8 to TRBJ2-7, with D perhaps TRBD1 or TRBD2 (5 bases each). Germline CDR1 reads SGHVS; CDR2 reads FQNEAQ. The V and J ends lost 4 bases and 3 bases respectively, with 13 bases between them. This CDR3 region has 14 residues. CDR3: CASSSPGADYEQYF. The DNA for the CDR3 is TGTGCCAGCAGCTCTCCCGGGGCCGACTACGAGCAGTACTTC.

This clone was detected only once. The rearrangement links TRBV7-2 to TRBJ2-7; D not certain. The CDR3 has 12 residues. The V gene's germline CDR1 is SGHTA and CDR2 FQGNSA. V shed 1 base and J shed 3 bases, with 4 bases lying between them. CDR3 region: CASSLVGYEQYF. CDR3 nucleotide sequence: TGTGCCAGCAGCTTAGTCGGCTACGAGCAGTACTTC. The variable domain in full, with the rest retrieved from reference TRBV7-2 and TRBJ2-7, is GAGVSQSPSNKVTEKGKDVELRCDPISGHTALYWYRQSLGQGLEFLIYFQGNSAPDKSGLPSDRFSAERTGGSVSTLTIQRTQQEDSAVYLCASSLVGYEQYFGPGTRLTVT.

The V call is TRBV6-5, the J call TRBJ1-1, with D maybe TRBD1 (6 bases). Germline V gene lookup returns CDR1 MNHEY and CDR2 SVGAGI. Trimming shortened V by 10 bases and J by 3 bases, and 18 bases separated the two germline ends. The CDR3 spans 14 residues. The CDR3 nucleotides are TGTGCCACCCACAAGCGGGGGCTTGACACTGAAGCTTTCTTT. Its protein product is CATHKRGLDTEAFF.

The chain recombines TRBV30 with TRBJ1-2; no reliable D call. Germline V gene data show CDR1 as GTSNPN and CDR2 as SVGIG (reference sequence). This CDR3 is 14 amino acids long. The V and J ends lost 7 bases and 0 bases respectively, with 15 bases between them. The CDR3 DNA sequence: TGTGCCTCCCCACGATCAGACACTAACTATGGCTACACCTTC. Encoded protein: CASPRSDTNYGYTF.

The chain uses TRBV19 and TRBJ1-2; 7 bases are a match to TRBD1. Germline loops: CDR1 LNHDA, CDR2 SQIVND (reference sequence). Trimming took 1 base from V and 4 from J; bases not matched to a gene: 6. This CDR3 has 15 residues. CDR3 residues: CASSIVNRDSYGYTF. In DNA form, the CDR3 reads TGTGCCAGTAGTATAGTCAACCGGGACAGCTATGGCTACACCTTC. The whole variable domain, filled in from reference TRBV19 and TRBJ1-2, reads DGGITQSPKYLFRKEGQNVTLSCEQNLNHDAMYWYRQDPGQGLRLIYYSQIVNDFQKGDIAEGYSVSREKKESFPLTVTSAQKNPTAFYLCASSIVNRDSYGYTFGSGTRLTVV.

The chain couples TRBV29-1 to TRBJ2-1; D gene uncertain. Germline V gives CDR1 SQVTM, CDR2 ANQGSEA. The CDR3 consists of 13 residues. V was trimmed by 8 bases and J by 1 base, leaving 12 bases between them. The CDR3 DNA sequence: TGCAGCACTACTCCCGGGTCCTACAATGAGCAGTTCTTC. Translated: CSTTPGSYNEQFF.

The chain is built from TRBV6-1 and TRBJ2-7; no firm D call. Germline V gives CDR1 MNHNS, CDR2 SASEGT. CDR3 length: 17 residues. Trimming removed 0 bases from V and 0 bases from J, with 15 bases in between. The CDR3 spells CASSEAGWYPSSYEQYF. In DNA, the CDR3 is TGTGCCAGCAGTGAAGCCGGGTGGTACCCGAGCTCCTACGAGCAGTACTTC.